Detailed here is one T cell receptor (beta chain). The antigen remains undetermined. This sample was taken from a study of blood T cells in healthy people across ages. Notes on the study in general: Long-lived donors had more naive CD4+ cells and higher diversity than aged donors. Strong correlation existed between TCR beta diversity and naive T cell percentage. Conclusively comparing naive with antigen-experienced cells was impossible with unsorted PBMCs.

Germline V gene lookup returns CDR1 SGHAT and CDR2 FQNNGV. The CDR3 is made up of 15 amino acids. V lost 1 base to trimming and J lost 2 bases, with 10 bases between them. Using a J-beta primer mix together with a sample-barcoded 5' primer, a second PCR was run for 7 to 11 cycles. The authors tagged each cDNA molecule using a template-switch adaptor with 12 random nucleotides. Each CDR3 protein gets one entry after TCRdb re-called the 5' RACE reads with MiXCR. Seen here are 600,000 to 650,000 distinct CDR3 sequences, roughly 50% observed once, and the top ten hold over 30%. The genes are TRBV11-2 and TRBJ2-3; a weak D match, TRBD1 (5 bases). Sequences were obtained from blood. The sequence came from a man aged 55 to 69 in good health. CDR3 amino acids: CASSLAPGFTDTQYF. DNA of the CDR3: TGTGCCAGCAGCTTAGCCCCAGGGTTCACAGATACGCAGTATTTT.